Shown below are 27 T cell receptor beta chains from a single sample sequenced in a study of blood T cell repertoires in COVID-19. TCRdb's copy holds only in-frame clones and misses some; the assay was immunoSEQ multiplex PCR. Among about 110,000 clones listed, around nine tenths were seen once. The source material was peripheral blood. The receptors derive from a woman aged 30 to 39 with acute or convalescent COVID-19.

The chain combines TRBV28 with TRBJ2-1, with 12 positions matching TRBD2. CDR3 length equals 19 residues. The germline gives CDR1 MDHEN, CDR2 SYDVKM. The ends lost 6 bases at V and 1 base at J; junction bases unmatched: 13. Written as DNA, the CDR3 is TGTGCCAGCAGCCTTCTTATGACTAGCGGGAGTCAGTCCTACAATGAGCAGTTCTTC. The encoded protein is CASSLLMTSGSQSYNEQFF. Supplemented by reference TRBV28 and TRBJ2-1, the full variable domain reads DVKVTQSSRYLVKRTGEKVFLECVQDMDHENMFWYRQDPGLGLRLIYFSYDVKMKEKGDIPEGYSVSREKKERFSLILESASTNQTSMYLCASSLLMTSGSQSYNEQFFGPGTRLTVL.

The V and J genes are TRBV4-3 and TRBJ2-1; D gene unclear. The CDR3 extends over 17 amino acids. V was clipped by 8 bases and J by 9 bases, with 29 bases between them. Germline V gene sequence: CDR1 LGHNA, CDR2 YSLEER. The CDR3 sequence: CASLVGVYADLPIEQFF. In DNA form, the CDR3 reads TGCGCCAGCCTCGTCGGAGTCTACGCCGACTTGCCAATTGAGCAGTTCTTC.

The rearrangement joins TRBV7-9 to TRBJ1-1, with D uncertain. The V end was cut by 0 bases, the J end by 8 bases, with 16 bases between. The CDR3 spans 15 residues. Germline V CDR1 and CDR2: SEHNR, FQNEAQ (reference sequence). In DNA, the CDR3 is TGTGCCAGCAGCTTAGCGCCTGGGGAGATAGCCGAAGCTTTCTTT. Residues: CASSLAPGEIAEAFF.

The chain uses TRBV6-5 and TRBJ1-4; the match to TRBD1 covers 8 bases. Per germline, CDR1 MNHEY and CDR2 SVGAGI. This CDR3 has 15 amino acids. With 0 bases clipped from V and 7 bases from J, the junction kept 4 bases outside the gene matches. The CDR3 spells CASSYSQGVGEKLFF. In DNA form, the CDR3 reads TGTGCCAGCAGTTACTCACAGGGGGTTGGTGAAAAACTGTTTTTT.

The V and J genes are TRBV19 and TRBJ2-5, with TRBD2 matching over 11 bases. This CDR3 spans 18 amino acids. The J segment lost 10 bases and the V segment lost 6 bases, leaving 22 bases of the junction unmatched. In germline, CDR1 is LNHDA, CDR2 SQIVND (reference sequence). CDR3 protein: CASSEMGVLAGGPVNQYF. The DNA of the CDR3 is TGTGCCAGTAGCGAGATGGGAGTCCTAGCGGGAGGCCCGGTCAACCAGTACTTC.

The CDR3 DNA is TGTGCCAGTAGTATAGCGGCCACAGGGACCTACGAGCAGTACTTC. As protein: CASSIAATGTYEQYF. The chain links TRBV19 to TRBJ2-7, with TRBD1 as a possible D gene (6 bases). V shed 1 base and J shed 2 bases, with 12 bases lying between them. CDR3 length: 15 residues. Germline V gives CDR1 LNHDA, CDR2 SQIVND (reference sequence).

This sequence joins TRBV7-2 and TRBJ1-2; TRBD1 is a possible D gene (5 bases). Germline V gene data show CDR1 as SGHTA and CDR2 as FQGNSA. V was shortened by 1 base and J by 4 bases, with 13 bases between the two germline ends. CDR3 size: 15 residues. The CDR3 bases are TGTGCCAGCAGCTTAGGGTGGGAGGGACTCTATGGCTACACCTTC. Translation gives CASSLGWEGLYGYTF.

The chain recombines TRBV7-9 with TRBJ2-2; weak D call: TRBD1 (6 bases). Trimming stripped 6 bases from V and 5 bases from J, with 10 bases between. Germline V gene data show CDR1 as SEHNR and CDR2 as FQNEAQ (reference sequence). This CDR3 spans 13 amino acids. The CDR3 sequence: CASSRGGTGELFF. Here the CDR3 DNA reads TGTGCCAGCAGTCGAGGGGGTACCGGGGAGCTGTTTTTT. The variable domain in full, with the rest retrieved from reference TRBV7-9 and TRBJ2-2, is DTGVSQNPRHKITKRGQNVTFRCDPISEHNRLYWYRQTLGQGPEFLTYFQNEAQLEKSRLLSDRFSAERPKGSFSTLEIQRTEQGDSAMYLCASSRGGTGELFFGEGSRLTVL.

J is TRBJ2-7 and V is TRBV27, with TRBD2 identical over 10 bases. V lost 5 bases, J lost 2 bases, and 6 bases stayed unmatched. The V gene's germline CDR1 is MNHEY and CDR2 SMNVEV (reference sequence). The CDR3 is made up of 15 amino acids. CDR3 bases: TGTGCCAGCAGTCGACCTAGCGGGGGACCCTACGAGCAGTACTTC. Its translation: CASSRPSGGPYEQYF.

The rearrangement joins TRBV28 to TRBJ1-1; no firm D call. This CDR3 region has 14 residues. Germline V lookup: CDR1 MDHEN, CDR2 SYDVKM. V was shortened by 3 bases and J by 5 bases, with 13 bases between the two germline ends. The chain's CDR3 is CASSFPPGGTEAFF. The CDR3 coding sequence is TGTGCCAGCAGTTTCCCCCCGGGTGGGACTGAAGCTTTCTTT. Full variable domain (remainder filled in from reference TRBV28 and TRBJ1-1): DVKVTQSSRYLVKRTGEKVFLECVQDMDHENMFWYRQDPGLGLRLIYFSYDVKMKEKGDIPEGYSVSREKKERFSLILESASTNQTSMYLCASSFPPGGTEAFFGQGTRLTVV.

The V gene is TRBV11-2, the J gene TRBJ2-2; 16 positions agree with TRBD2. The germline V gene has CDR1 SGHAT and CDR2 FQNNGV. The CDR3 is made up of 19 amino acids. The V gene end was trimmed by 11 bases and the J gene end by 7 bases; junction bases not matched to a gene: 19. The CDR3 here is CALSSGGLAGGPVNGELFF. CDR3 DNA: TGTGCCCTAAGTTCCGGGGGACTAGCGGGAGGGCCCGTTAACGGGGAGCTGTTTTTT.

In this sample, this clone turned up once. V usage is TRBV4-2 and J usage is TRBJ1-2, with D perhaps TRBD1 (5 bases). The CDR3 consists of 15 residues. The germline CDR1 and CDR2 sequences are LGHNA and YNFKEQ. V was shortened by 0 bases and J by 3 bases, with 11 bases between the two germline ends. The CDR3 nucleotides are TGTGCCAGCAGCCAAGATTGGCGGGGCGACTATGGCTACACCTTC. This encodes CASSQDWRGDYGYTF.

The chain uses TRBV29-1 and TRBJ1-2, with TRBD1 identical over 7 bases. J gave up 4 bases and V 7 bases, and 6 bases lay outside the gene matches. The CDR3 totals 12 residues. Germline-derived CDR1 and CDR2 are SQVTM and ANQGSEA. The CDR3 reads CSEGDSSYGYTF. In DNA, the CDR3 is TGCAGCGAGGGGGACAGCTCCTATGGCTACACCTTC.

The genes are TRBV7-8 and TRBJ2-3; maybe TRBD2 (5 bases). CDR1 is SGHVS and CDR2 is FQNEAQ in the germline V gene. The V end lost 1 base, the J end lost 6 bases, and 17 bases lay between the germline ends. The CDR3 loop spans 16 amino acids. The CDR3 is CASSLEGWVGSDTQYF. CDR3 DNA sequence: TGTGCCAGCAGCTTAGAGGGTTGGGTAGGGAGTGATACGCAGTATTTT.

The chain combines TRBV4-3 with TRBJ2-1; D possibly corresponds to TRBD2 (6 bases). CDR3 length: 15 amino acids. In germline, CDR1 is LGHNA, CDR2 YSLEER. The ends were cut back, 0 bases at V and 1 base at J, with 7 bases in the middle. CDR3 coding DNA: TGCGCCAGCAGCCAAGAGCTAGCGTCCTACAATGAGCAGTTCTTC. Its protein product is CASSQELASYNEQFF.

The V gene is TRBV12-2, the J gene TRBJ2-7; TRBD1, as called in the table, went unchecked against the DNA. TRBV12-2 is described as a pseudogene. The CDR3 has 16 residues. Written as DNA, the CDR3 is TGTGCAAGTCGCTTAGAAGGGCCAGGGGTATCATACGAGCAGTACTTC. It is translated as CASRLEGPGVSYEQYF.

Only a few counts were recorded for this clone. CDR3: CASSSLGGGATRQPQHF. In nucleotides, the CDR3 is TGTGCCAGCAGTTCCCTGGGGGGGGGAGCAACCCGACAGCCCCAGCATTTT. The gene calls are TRBV7-2 and TRBJ1-5; perhaps TRBD1 as D (5 bases). The ends were cut back, 6 bases at V and 7 bases at J, with 25 bases in the middle. Germline-derived CDR1 and CDR2 are SGHTA and FQGNSA. The CDR3 contains 17 residues.

The V gene is TRBV7-9, the J gene TRBJ1-1, with D maybe TRBD1 (6 bases). V shed 6 bases and J shed 3 bases, with 20 bases lying between them. Germline values: CDR1 SEHNR, CDR2 FQNEAQ (reference sequence). This CDR3 region has 16 residues. The CDR3 is CASRETLRGRDTEAFF. CDR3 bases: TGTGCCAGCAGGGAGACTCTCAGGGGCAGGGACACTGAAGCTTTCTTT. The full variable domain, its missing parts supplied by reference TRBV7-9 and TRBJ1-1, is DTGVSQNPRHKITKRGQNVTFRCDPISEHNRLYWYRQTLGQGPEFLTYFQNEAQLEKSRLLSDRFSAERPKGSFSTLEIQRTEQGDSAMYLCASRETLRGRDTEAFFGQGTRLTVV.

The chain is built from TRBV9 and TRBJ2-2; D might be TRBD1 (6 bases). V was trimmed by 0 bases and J by 7 bases, leaving 10 bases between them. Germline loops: CDR1 SGDLS, CDR2 YYNGEE. This CDR3 comprises 14 residues. CDR3 residues: CASSVDAGDGELFF. In DNA form, the CDR3 reads TGTGCCAGCAGCGTAGACGCAGGGGACGGGGAGCTGTTTTTT. The full variable domain, with the rest looked up from reference TRBV9 and TRBJ2-2, is DSGVTQTPKHLITATGQRVTLRCSPRSGDLSVYWYQQSLDQGLQFLIQYYNGEERAKGNILERFSAQQFPDLHSELNLSSLELGDSALYFCASSVDAGDGELFFGEGSRLTVL.

This rearrangement joins TRBV9 to TRBJ2-2; D uncertain. CDR1 SGDLS and CDR2 YYNGEE come from the germline V gene. V lost 4 bases, J lost 5 bases, and 15 bases lay in between. The CDR3 loop spans 15 amino acids. The CDR3 protein is CASSNSIALTGELFF. The CDR3, as DNA: TGTGCCAGCAGCAATAGCATTGCGCTTACCGGGGAGCTGTTTTTT.

The chain carries TRBV5-1 and TRBJ1-1; D remains ambiguous. The V gene's germline CDR1 is SGHRS and CDR2 YFSETQ. The CDR3 spans 14 residues. Trimming took 1 base from V and 0 from J, leaving 7 bases between them. DNA for the CDR3: TGCGCCAGCAGCTTGAACAGCCTGAACACTGAAGCTTTCTTT. It specifies CASSLNSLNTEAFF.

The V gene is TRBV11-2, the J gene TRBJ1-2; maybe TRBD1 (5 bases). Germline CDR1 is SGHAT and CDR2 is FQNNGV. Trimming pared 5 bases from V and 7 bases from J, leaving 26 bases between. This CDR3 spans 17 amino acids. The CDR3 DNA sequence: TGTGCCAGCAGCCCGACCACCCGGGGCGGGGTATCGGCTGGCTACACCTTC. Protein sequence: CASSPTTRGGVSAGYTF.

This clone was picked up a small number of times. CDR3 DNA sequence: TGTGCCAGCAGCTTGGGGGGGCAAATCGATGAAAAACTGTTTTTT. Translating it yields CASSLGGQIDEKLFF. The chain employs TRBV5-4 and TRBJ1-4; a weak D match, TRBD1 (6 bases). The germline V gene has CDR1 SGHNT and CDR2 YYREEE (reference sequence). The CDR3 is made up of 15 amino acids. Trimming left V 0 bases short and J 6 bases short, with 12 bases between.

The chain combines TRBV9 with TRBJ1-1; the D gene is possibly TRBD1 (5 bases). The germline V and J ends were trimmed by 3 bases and 3 bases, with 15 bases remaining between them. CDR3 length equals 15 residues. Germline V CDR1 and CDR2: SGDLS, YYNGEE. CDR3 coding DNA: TGTGCCAGCAGCGATTACCGGTTAGGGGACACTGAAGCTTTCTTT. Its translation: CASSDYRLGDTEAFF.

This chain joins TRBV3-1 (or the pseudogene TRBV3-2) and TRBJ1-5; 8 bases fit TRBD1. V was clipped by 0 bases and J by 6 bases; unmatched bases: 7. The germline V gene encodes CDR1 LGHDT and CDR2 YNNKEL (reference sequence). The CDR3 is made up of 16 amino acids. DNA of the CDR3: TGTGCCAGCAGCCAAGATGATGGACAGGGCGGTCAGCCCCAGCATTTT. Protein product: CASSQDDGQGGQPQHF.

V usage is TRBV2 and J usage is TRBJ2-3; D possibly corresponds to TRBD1 (5 bases). From germline, CDR1 is SNHLY and CDR2 FYNNEI. The CDR3 length is 14 residues. Trimming removed 3 bases at V and 4 bases at J, with 11 bases between. DNA of the CDR3: TGTGCCAGCAGTGATAGGGGTTTCTCAGATACGCAGTATTTT. Amino acid sequence: CASSDRGFSDTQYF.

The chain recombines TRBV2 with TRBJ1-2; TRBD1 matches 8 bases. V was pared by 4 bases and J by 6 bases, with 1 base of the junction left unmatched. The CDR3 totals 12 residues. The germline CDR1 and CDR2 sequences are SNHLY and FYNNEI. The CDR3 bases are TGTGCCAGCAGTGGGACAGGGAATGGCTACACCTTC. Translation: CASSGTGNGYTF.